Below are 18 T cell receptor beta chains sequenced from a single sample in a study of blood T cell repertoires in COVID-19. Clones were sequenced by immunoSEQ multiplex PCR, and TCRdb holds only the in-frame ones, with some missing. The table includes 260,000 or so clones, about 80% detected once. Sequencing input: peripheral blood. The receptors stem from a human donor in a cohort sampled during active COVID-19.

CDR3 protein: CASSATISGANVLTF. The CDR3 DNA reads TGTGCCAGCAGCGCTACGATCTCTGGGGCCAACGTCCTGACTTTC. The genes are TRBV5-6 and TRBJ2-6; D is unclear. V was shortened by 4 bases and J by 0 bases, with 8 bases between the two germline ends. The CDR3 is 15 amino acids. Germline values: CDR1 SGHDT, CDR2 YYEEEE.

The chain employs TRBV5-6 and TRBJ2-1; D may be TRBD2 (6 bases). The V end was cut by 3 bases, the J end by 6 bases, with 10 bases between. Germline CDR1 SGHDT, CDR2 YYEEEE. The CDR3 length is 13 residues. The CDR3 reads CASSSTSGNEQFF. CDR3 bases: TGTGCCAGCAGCTCGACTAGTGGCAATGAGCAGTTCTTC.

This clone was seen a handful of times. This sequence joins TRBV18 and TRBJ1-2, with 8 bases matching TRBD1. The CDR3 runs to 16 residues. Germline-derived CDR1 and CDR2 are KGHSH and LQKENI. V was clipped by 2 bases and J by 7 bases; unmatched bases: 12. The CDR3 spells CASSPVSPGTGGGYTF. In DNA, the CDR3 is TGTGCCAGCTCACCAGTCTCACCCGGGACAGGTGGTGGCTACACCTTC.

This chain connects TRBV5-6 to TRBJ1-1; 7 bases match TRBD1. The CDR3 sequence is 14 residues long. V lost 4 bases to trimming and J lost 6 bases; unmatched junction nucleotides: 9. Germline CDR1 and CDR2: SGHDT and YYEEEE. CDR3 region: CASSPNVGTAEAFF. In DNA, the CDR3 is TGTGCCAGCAGCCCAAACGTAGGGACAGCTGAAGCTTTCTTT.

Only one count was recorded for this clone. The chain combines TRBV5-1 with TRBJ2-3; TRBD1 might be the D (7 bases). This CDR3 spans 17 amino acids. Germline V gene sequence: CDR1 SGHRS, CDR2 YFSETQ. V was pared by 0 bases and J by 3 bases, with 17 bases between. CDR3 nucleotides: TGCGCCAGCAGCTTGGAAGGGCGACAGGGAGGTACAGATACGCAGTATTTT. Encoded protein: CASSLEGRQGGTDTQYF.

DNA of the CDR3: TGCGCCAGCAGTGCTGGAGCTAGCGGGAGTTACGAGCAGTACTTC. Translated, it gives CASSAGASGSYEQYF. The chain couples TRBV10-1 to TRBJ2-7, with 10 bases fitting TRBD2. The V gene end was trimmed by 4 bases and the J gene end by 4 bases; junction bases not matched to a gene: 7. Germline assignment: CDR1 WNHNN and CDR2 SYGVQD (reference sequence). The CDR3 extends over 15 amino acids.

Notes on this clone: Other DNA sequences in the sample encode the same CDR3. The rearrangement joins TRBV18 to TRBJ1-2; TRBD1 agrees at 8 bases. The CDR3 has 13 amino acids. CDR1 and CDR2 (germline): KGHSH, LQKENI. J lost 3 bases, V lost 4 bases, and 1 base had no gene match. In DNA form, the CDR3 reads TGTGCCAGCTCACTGGACAGGGACTATGGCTACACCTTC. Translated, it gives CASSLDRDYGYTF.

The gene calls are TRBV15 and TRBJ1-3; 10 bases are a match to TRBD1. In germline, CDR1 is LNHNV, CDR2 YYDKDF (reference sequence). The CDR3 sequence is 18 residues long. V lost 6 bases to trimming and J lost 7 bases; unmatched junction nucleotides: 18. CDR3: CATRKGTGDFARENTIYF. CDR3 bases: TGTGCCACCAGGAAAGGGACAGGGGACTTCGCGAGGGAGAACACCATATATTTT.

J is TRBJ2-7 and V is TRBV5-6, with unresolved D. Germline V gene sequence: CDR1 SGHDT, CDR2 YYEEEE. With 3 bases removed from V and 1 base from J, the gap between germline ends came to 5 bases. The CDR3 has 12 amino acids. The CDR3 nucleotides are TGTGCCAGCAGCTCCTTTTCCTACGAGCAGTACTTC. Its translation: CASSSFSYEQYF.

This sequence joins TRBV12-3 or TRBV12-4 and TRBJ1-2; TRBD1 might be the D (6 bases). The CDR3 has 12 residues. The V end lost 11 bases, the J end lost 8 bases, and 18 bases lay between the germline ends. The CDR3 coding sequence is TGTGCCTGTTCCCGGCAGGGGCAAGGCTACACCTTC. Protein: CACSRQGQGYTF.

CDR3 DNA sequence: TGTGCCAGCATCGGGGGGAACTATGGCTACACCTTC. It encodes CASIGGNYGYTF. The chain employs TRBV28 and TRBJ1-2, with D perhaps matching TRBD1 (5 bases). The CDR3 spans 12 residues. Germline V gene sequence: CDR1 MDHEN, CDR2 SYDVKM. V was shortened by 7 bases and J by 2 bases, with 8 bases between the two germline ends.

The V and J genes are TRBV18 and TRBJ2-2, with D unresolved. The ends were cut back, 1 base at V and 0 bases at J, with 3 bases in the middle. The CDR3 has 14 amino acids. Germline CDR1 and CDR2: KGHSH and LQKENI. CDR3 in amino acids: CASSPLTNTGELFF. The CDR3 nucleotides are TGTGCCAGCTCACCACTTACGAACACCGGGGAGCTGTTTTTT.

The rearrangement uses TRBV11-2 and TRBJ2-6, with D perhaps matching TRBD1 (5 bases). The CDR3 is made up of 15 amino acids. CDR1 is SGHAT, CDR2 FQNNGV, per germline. The ends were cut back, 3 bases at V and 2 bases at J, with 8 bases in the middle. This CDR3 is CASSLTETGANVLTF. Written as DNA, the CDR3 is TGTGCCAGCAGCTTGACAGAAACTGGGGCCAACGTCCTGACTTTC.

The CDR3 coding sequence is TGCGCCAGCAAGGGACAGACGAACACTGAAGCTTTCTTT. It is translated as CASKGQTNTEAFF. The chain employs TRBV5-1 and TRBJ1-1; TRBD1 agrees at 7 bases. Germline values: CDR1 SGHRS, CDR2 YFSETQ. V dropped 6 bases and J dropped 1; count of bases not matched to a gene: 3. This CDR3 is built from 13 residues.

The chain joins TRBV6-2 or TRBV6-3 to TRBJ2-5; 11 nucleotides align to TRBD2. J lost 2 bases, V lost 1 base, and 6 bases had no gene match. The CDR3 length is 17 residues. The germline gives CDR1 MNHEY, CDR2 SVGEGT. The CDR3 here is CASSYFPSGGQQETQYF. CDR3 sequence (DNA): TGTGCCAGCAGTTACTTTCCTAGCGGGGGGCAACAAGAGACCCAGTACTTC.

As to this clone: A read error may produce the germline difference seen at one junction end. This chain joins TRBV7-7 and TRBJ2-2, with a possible D match to TRBD2 (6 bases). Germline V gene lookup returns CDR1 SSHAT and CDR2 FNYEAQ (reference sequence). This CDR3 spans 19 amino acids. The CDR3 here is CASTPNRGNLRISAGELFF. CDR3 nucleotides: TGTGCTAGCACCCCCAATCGGGGGAACCTAAGGATTTCCGCCGGGGAGCTGTTTTTT.

V gene TRBV10-3 combines with J gene TRBJ2-5, with D unresolved. The germline gives CDR1 ENHRY, CDR2 SYGVKD. This CDR3 has 13 residues. The V gene lost 4 bases and the J gene lost 5 bases, with 11 bases spanning the gap. The CDR3 sequence: CAISVRTGETQYF. Written as DNA, the CDR3 is TGTGCCATCAGTGTCAGAACCGGGGAGACCCAGTACTTC.

The rearrangement uses TRBV6-2 or TRBV6-3 and TRBJ2-7; 12 nucleotides line up with TRBD2. Losses at the gene ends were 2 bases for V and 6 bases for J; bases not matched to a gene: 11. This CDR3 is built from 17 residues. Germline V gene data show CDR1 as MNHEY and CDR2 as SVGEGT. The chain's CDR3 is CASSYQTSGGTHPEQYF. As DNA, the CDR3 is TGTGCCAGCAGTTACCAGACTAGCGGGGGAACGCACCCCGAGCAGTACTTC.